The rows below give T cell receptor beta chains drawn from one sample of a study of blood T cells in healthy people across ages. Using its own MiXCR run on the 5' RACE reads, TCRdb lists one record per CDR3 protein. The sample yields about 1.8 million distinct CDR3 sequences, roughly 50% seen once. The sequencing input was blood. The receptors derive from a woman between 40 and 55 years old in good health. Both conserved end residues are part of each CDR3. D genes are given only for firm matches. Clone size is shown for a subset of rows, as once, few, many or a class of expanded clone.

cdr3_aa: CATSSPNQPQHF
cdr3_nt: TGTGCCACCAGTTCCCCTAATCAGCCCCAGCATTTT
clone_size: .
j_call: TRBJ1-5
v_call: TRBV24-1
cdr3_length: 12
d_call: .

cdr3_aa: CSARDGVIGCGAFF
cdr3_nt: TGCAGTGCTAGAGATGGCGTAATTGGGTGTGGGGCTTTCTTT
clone_size: .
j_call: TRBJ1-1
v_call: TRBV20-1
cdr3_length: 14
d_call: .

cdr3_aa: CAGKGYGYTF
cdr3_nt: TGTGCCGGCAAGGGCTATGGCTACACCTTC
clone_size: .
j_call: TRBJ1-2
v_call: TRBV9
cdr3_length: 10
d_call: .

cdr3_aa: CASSKSVVTGELFF
cdr3_nt: TGTGCCAGCAGCAAATCTGTCGTCACCGGGGAGCTGTTTTTT
clone_size: .
j_call: TRBJ2-2
v_call: TRBV7-3
cdr3_length: 14
d_call: .

cdr3_aa: CASSLFGGKGDTQYF
cdr3_nt: TGTGCCAGCAGCTTATTCGGGGGAAAGGGAGATACGCAGTATTTT
clone_size: .
j_call: TRBJ2-3
v_call: TRBV7-2
cdr3_length: 15
d_call: .

cdr3_aa: CSARVESKETQYF
cdr3_nt: TGCAGTGCTAGAGTTGAGAGTAAGGAGACCCAGTACTTC
clone_size: .
j_call: TRBJ2-5
v_call: TRBV20-1
cdr3_length: 13
d_call: .

cdr3_aa: CASSARLAGGSTSSSYNEQFF
cdr3_nt: TGTGCCAGCAGCGCCCGACTAGCGGGGGGATCCACGTCGAGCTCCTACAATGAGCAGTTCTTC
clone_size: .
j_call: TRBJ2-1
v_call: TRBV11-2
cdr3_length: 21
d_call: TRBD2

cdr3_aa: CASSGTWGRADTQYF
cdr3_nt: TGTGCCAGCAGCGGCACGTGGGGGCGGGCAGATACGCAGTATTTT
clone_size: .
j_call: TRBJ2-3
v_call: TRBV7-2
cdr3_length: 15
d_call: .

cdr3_aa: CATRKGTGNYGYTF
cdr3_nt: TGTGCCACCAGAAAGGGGACGGGTAACTATGGCTACACCTTC
clone_size: few
j_call: TRBJ1-2
v_call: TRBV27
cdr3_length: 14
d_call: .

cdr3_aa: CSADQDRGDSGNTIYF
cdr3_nt: TGCAGTGCCGACCAAGACAGGGGGGATTCTGGAAACACCATATATTTT
clone_size: .
j_call: TRBJ1-3
v_call: TRBV20-1
cdr3_length: 16
d_call: TRBD1

cdr3_aa: CASSETRGVQETQYF
cdr3_nt: TGTGCCAGCAGTGAAACACGGGGGGTTCAAGAGACCCAGTACTTC
clone_size: .
j_call: TRBJ2-5
v_call: TRBV28
cdr3_length: 15
d_call: TRBD2

cdr3_aa: CASSQLSMSYGYTF
cdr3_nt: TGTGCCAGCAGCCAATTAAGCATGAGCTATGGCTACACCTTC
clone_size: few
j_call: TRBJ1-2
v_call: TRBV4-2
cdr3_length: 14
d_call: .

cdr3_aa: CASSVGGGSNEQYF
cdr3_nt: TGTGCCAGCAGCGTAGGGGGGGGTAGCAATGAGCAGTACTTC
clone_size: .
j_call: TRBJ2-7
v_call: TRBV9
cdr3_length: 14
d_call: TRBD2

cdr3_aa: CASSPRLSEGHENYGYTF
cdr3_nt: TGTGCCAGCTCACCGCGCTTGAGTGAGGGACACGAAAACTATGGCTACACCTTC
clone_size: .
j_call: TRBJ1-2
v_call: TRBV18
cdr3_length: 18
d_call: .

cdr3_aa: CASSFDRPGNTEAFF
cdr3_nt: TGTGCCAGCAGCTTTGACAGGCCGGGGAACACTGAAGCTTTCTTT
clone_size: .
j_call: TRBJ1-1
v_call: TRBV5-5
cdr3_length: 15
d_call: .

cdr3_aa: CASSFGSNLGYGYTF
cdr3_nt: TGTGCCAGCAGCTTTGGGTCGAACCTAGGATATGGCTACACCTTC
clone_size: .
j_call: TRBJ1-2
v_call: TRBV5-6
cdr3_length: 15
d_call: .

cdr3_aa: CASRGEGWNSPLHF
cdr3_nt: TGTGCCAGCAGGGGGGAGGGCTGGAATTCACCCCTCCACTTT
clone_size: .
j_call: TRBJ1-6
v_call: TRBV25-1
cdr3_length: 14
d_call: .

cdr3_aa: CASSLGAIETQYF
cdr3_nt: TGCGCCAGCAGCTTGGGGGCAATTGAGACCCAGTACTTC
clone_size: few
j_call: TRBJ2-5
v_call: TRBV5-1
cdr3_length: 13
d_call: .

cdr3_aa: CASSLGYSGGYNEQFF
cdr3_nt: TGTGCCAGCAGCTTAGGTTACAGCGGGGGCTACAATGAGCAGTTCTTC
clone_size: few
j_call: TRBJ2-1
v_call: TRBV13
cdr3_length: 16
d_call: TRBD2

cdr3_aa: CARKWGRGRAKNIQYF
cdr3_nt: TGTGCCCGTAAATGGGGCAGGGGGAGAGCCAAAAACATTCAGTACTTC
clone_size: few
j_call: TRBJ2-4
v_call: TRBV21-1
cdr3_length: 16
d_call: .

cdr3_aa: CSGDISAEAFF
cdr3_nt: TGCAGTGGGGACATATCAGCTGAAGCTTTCTTT
clone_size: .
j_call: TRBJ1-1
v_call: TRBV20-1
cdr3_length: 11
d_call: .

cdr3_aa: CASSPRTGWGDYEQYF
cdr3_nt: TGTGCCAGCAGTCCTCGGACAGGGTGGGGGGACTACGAGCAGTACTTC
clone_size: .
j_call: TRBJ2-7
v_call: TRBV28
cdr3_length: 16
d_call: TRBD1

cdr3_aa: CASRFRGETQYF
cdr3_nt: TGTGCCAGCAGATTCCGAGGGGAGACCCAGTACTTC
clone_size: .
j_call: TRBJ2-5
v_call: TRBV7-9
cdr3_length: 12
d_call: .

cdr3_aa: CASSQAGGRGGNVLTF
cdr3_nt: TGTGCCAGCAGCCAAGCGGGTGGTCGGGGGGGCAACGTCCTGACTTTC
clone_size: many
j_call: TRBJ2-6
v_call: TRBV4-2
cdr3_length: 16
d_call: TRBD2

cdr3_aa: CASSQDSVDSFYTF
cdr3_nt: TGCGCCAGCAGCCAAGATAGTGTGGACAGCTTCTACACCTTC
clone_size: few
j_call: TRBJ1-2
v_call: TRBV4-3
cdr3_length: 14
d_call: .

cdr3_aa: CASRDPMVYEQYF
cdr3_nt: TGTGCCAGCAGGGATCCTATGGTCTACGAGCAGTACTTC
clone_size: .
j_call: TRBJ2-7
v_call: TRBV11-2
cdr3_length: 13
d_call: .

cdr3_aa: CASSLGTGGAGTQYF
cdr3_nt: TGTGCCAGCAGCTTAGGGACAGGGGGCGCCGGTACGCAGTATTTT
clone_size: few
j_call: TRBJ2-3
v_call: TRBV7-2
cdr3_length: 15
d_call: TRBD1

cdr3_aa: CATSRDPSGGYEQYF
cdr3_nt: TGTGCCACCAGCAGAGATCCCAGCGGGGGGTACGAGCAGTACTTC
clone_size: few
j_call: TRBJ2-7
v_call: TRBV15
cdr3_length: 15
d_call: TRBD2

cdr3_aa: CASSLGAASTEAFF
cdr3_nt: TGCGCCAGCAGCTTGGGGGCCGCCAGCACTGAAGCTTTCTTT
clone_size: .
j_call: TRBJ1-1
v_call: TRBV5-1
cdr3_length: 14
d_call: .

cdr3_aa: CASTPTGFEYGYTF
cdr3_nt: TGTGCCAGCACTCCTACAGGGTTTGAATATGGCTACACCTTC
clone_size: few
j_call: TRBJ1-2
v_call: TRBV12-3/TRBV12-4
cdr3_length: 14
d_call: .

cdr3_aa: CASSLVGEITQYF
cdr3_nt: TGTGCCAGCAGCTTAGTCGGGGAGATCACGCAGTATTTT
clone_size: few
j_call: TRBJ2-3
v_call: TRBV7-2
cdr3_length: 13
d_call: .

cdr3_aa: CSVPQGQAAETQYF
cdr3_nt: TGCAGCGTTCCCCAGGGACAGGCGGCAGAGACCCAGTACTTC
clone_size: .
j_call: TRBJ2-5
v_call: TRBV29-1
cdr3_length: 14
d_call: TRBD1

cdr3_aa: CASRRTGTGFTDTQYF
cdr3_nt: TGTGCCAGCAGAAGAACTGGGACAGGGTTCACAGATACGCAGTATTTT
clone_size: .
j_call: TRBJ2-3
v_call: TRBV7-9
cdr3_length: 16
d_call: TRBD1

cdr3_aa: CASRSRDRNSGANVLTF
cdr3_nt: TGTGCCAGCAGAAGCCGGGACAGAAACTCTGGGGCCAACGTCCTGACTTTC
clone_size: .
j_call: TRBJ2-6
v_call: TRBV9
cdr3_length: 17
d_call: TRBD1

cdr3_aa: CASSEARATEQYF
cdr3_nt: TGCGCCAGCAGTGAAGCTAGGGCCACGGAGCAGTACTTC
clone_size: .
j_call: TRBJ2-7
v_call: TRBV10-1
cdr3_length: 13
d_call: .

cdr3_aa: CSAHRKHRDRGRSEYGYTF
cdr3_nt: TGCAGTGCCCACCGCAAGCACCGGGACAGGGGGCGCTCGGAATATGGCTACACCTTC
clone_size: few
j_call: TRBJ1-2
v_call: TRBV20-1
cdr3_length: 19
d_call: TRBD1

cdr3_aa: CASSVGSVRASPEQYF
cdr3_nt: TGTGCCAGCAGCGTAGGTTCCGTAAGGGCGTCTCCCGAGCAGTACTTC
clone_size: few
j_call: TRBJ2-7
v_call: TRBV9
cdr3_length: 16
d_call: .

cdr3_aa: CASSRLVYNEQYF
cdr3_nt: TGTGCTAGCAGCCGACTAGTCTACAATGAGCAGTACTTC
clone_size: .
j_call: TRBJ2-7
v_call: TRBV7-7
cdr3_length: 13
d_call: .

cdr3_aa: CSAREPPSSYEQYF
cdr3_nt: TGCAGTGCTAGAGAACCACCTTCTTCCTACGAGCAGTACTTC
clone_size: few
j_call: TRBJ2-7
v_call: TRBV20-1
cdr3_length: 14
d_call: .

cdr3_aa: CASSEGRALGTDTQYF
cdr3_nt: TGTGCCAGCAGTGAAGGTCGGGCGCTGGGCACAGATACGCAGTATTTT
clone_size: .
j_call: TRBJ2-3
v_call: TRBV2
cdr3_length: 16
d_call: .

cdr3_aa: CASSQRWGREQYF
cdr3_nt: TGTGCCAGCAGCCAACGATGGGGGCGCGAGCAGTACTTC
clone_size: .
j_call: TRBJ2-7
v_call: TRBV3-1
cdr3_length: 13
d_call: .

cdr3_aa: CASSRDTSSYEQYF
cdr3_nt: TGTGCCAGCAGTCGGGACACAAGCTCCTACGAGCAGTACTTC
clone_size: many
j_call: TRBJ2-7
v_call: TRBV27
cdr3_length: 14
d_call: .

cdr3_aa: CASKHGTGGPETQYF
cdr3_nt: TGCGCCAGCAAACACGGGACAGGGGGACCAGAGACCCAGTACTTC
clone_size: once
j_call: TRBJ2-5
v_call: TRBV5-1
cdr3_length: 15
d_call: TRBD1

cdr3_aa: CASSATPYEQYF
cdr3_nt: TGTGCCAGCAGCGCGACCCCTTACGAGCAGTACTTC
clone_size: many
j_call: TRBJ2-7
v_call: TRBV9
cdr3_length: 12
d_call: .

cdr3_aa: CASSVQGTPTGTQYF
cdr3_nt: TGTGCCAGCAGCGTACAGGGGACCCCTACCGGCACCCAGTACTTC
clone_size: .
j_call: TRBJ2-5
v_call: TRBV9
cdr3_length: 15
d_call: .

cdr3_aa: CSAISGFQETQYF
cdr3_nt: TGCAGTGCTATCTCAGGTTTCCAAGAGACCCAGTACTTC
clone_size: .
j_call: TRBJ2-5
v_call: TRBV20-1
cdr3_length: 13
d_call: .

cdr3_aa: CASTGTGGFQETQYF
cdr3_nt: TGCGCCAGCACTGGGACGGGGGGGTTTCAAGAGACCCAGTACTTC
clone_size: few
j_call: TRBJ2-5
v_call: TRBV5-1
cdr3_length: 15
d_call: TRBD2

cdr3_aa: CASSELGGGGEQFF
cdr3_nt: TGCGCCAGCAGCGAACTAGGCGGGGGGGGTGAGCAGTTCTTC
clone_size: .
j_call: TRBJ2-1
v_call: TRBV10-2
cdr3_length: 14
d_call: TRBD2

cdr3_aa: CASSAPGQGWETQYF
cdr3_nt: TGTGCCAGCAGCGCTCCGGGACAGGGTTGGGAGACCCAGTACTTC
clone_size: .
j_call: TRBJ2-5
v_call: TRBV11-2
cdr3_length: 15
d_call: TRBD1

cdr3_aa: CASAGIGIGNQPQHF
cdr3_nt: TGTGCCAGCGCAGGAATCGGTATTGGCAATCAGCCCCAGCATTTT
clone_size: .
j_call: TRBJ1-5
v_call: TRBV27
cdr3_length: 15
d_call: .

cdr3_aa: CASRRTLAYEQYF
cdr3_nt: TGTGCCAGCAGACGGACCCTTGCCTACGAGCAGTACTTC
clone_size: few
j_call: TRBJ2-7
v_call: TRBV2
cdr3_length: 13
d_call: .

cdr3_aa: CASQIQGRGAKNIQYF
cdr3_nt: TGTGCCAGCCAGATTCAGGGGAGAGGGGCCAAAAACATTCAGTACTTC
clone_size: .
j_call: TRBJ2-4
v_call: TRBV28
cdr3_length: 16
d_call: .

cdr3_aa: CASAWGGPYEQYF
cdr3_nt: TGTGCCAGCGCGTGGGGGGGGCCCTACGAGCAGTACTTC
clone_size: .
j_call: TRBJ2-7
v_call: TRBV27
cdr3_length: 13
d_call: .

cdr3_aa: CASSLVVIGQGYYEQFF
cdr3_nt: TGCGCCAGCAGCTTGGTTGTAATCGGACAGGGTTACTATGAGCAGTTCTTC
clone_size: few
j_call: TRBJ2-1
v_call: TRBV5-1
cdr3_length: 17
d_call: TRBD1

cdr3_aa: CSASGQFETQYF
cdr3_nt: TGCAGTGCTAGTGGGCAGTTTGAGACCCAGTACTTC
clone_size: .
j_call: TRBJ2-5
v_call: TRBV20-1
cdr3_length: 12
d_call: .

cdr3_aa: CASGGQGEQYF
cdr3_nt: TGCGCCAGCGGCGGACAGGGCGAGCAGTACTTC
clone_size: few
j_call: TRBJ2-7
v_call: TRBV5-1
cdr3_length: 11
d_call: TRBD1

cdr3_aa: CASSDRATPTQYF
cdr3_nt: TGCGCCAGCAGTGACAGGGCAACCCCCACGCAGTACTTC
clone_size: few
j_call: TRBJ2-4
v_call: TRBV5-1
cdr3_length: 13
d_call: TRBD1

cdr3_aa: CASTGTGNTDTQYF
cdr3_nt: TGTGCCAGCACTGGGACAGGGAACACAGATACGCAGTATTTT
clone_size: .
j_call: TRBJ2-3
v_call: TRBV7-2
cdr3_length: 14
d_call: TRBD1